The T cell receptor beta chain described here comes from a study of blood T cells in healthy people across ages. Study conclusions and caveats: Diversity of TCR beta per million T cells declined in a roughly linear way with age. The study lacked donor CMV status, which possibly confounded expanded clonotype changes. Researchers judged that diversity estimates from one million T cells fell short of true values.

Germline V gives CDR1 MNHEY, CDR2 SVGAGI. The CDR3 covers 14 residues. Trimming pared 5 bases from V and 2 bases from J, leaving 12 bases between. This clonotype was counted only a few times. The antigen is undetermined. Through a sample-barcoded 5' primer and a J-beta primer mix, a second PCR was run for roughly 6 to 12 cycles. TCRdb recomputed calls from the 5' RACE reads with MiXCR, one row per CDR3 protein. The data contain roughly 700,000 distinct CDR3 sequences, approximately 31% of them singletons. This receptor was obtained from an elderly woman in good health. The chain joins TRBV6-5 to TRBJ1-1; D call uncertain. Sequencing was carried out using blood. CDR3 nucleotides: TGTGCCAGCAGTAGATCCCTCGCTAACACTGAAGCTTTCTTT. Its protein product is CASSRSLANTEAFF.